Each of the 24 T cell receptor beta chains below was sequenced from the same sample in a study of STAT5B mutations in CD4+ large granular lymphocyte leukemia. Only in-frame clones appear in the TCRdb table, and some are missing; sequencing was by immunoSEQ multiplex PCR. The table has 25,000 to 35,000 clones, approximately 81% seen once; the top ten hold 0.25% to 0.35%. What was sequenced was CD4+ T cells from blood buffy coats. The source is a human donor in good health.

The chain carries TRBV6-6 and TRBJ1-4; a possible D gene is TRBD1 (5 bases). CDR3 length: 15 amino acids. Trimming pared 5 bases from V and 4 bases from J, leaving 14 bases between. Germline CDR1 is MNHNY and CDR2 is SVGAGI (reference sequence). The CDR3, as DNA: TGTGCCAGCAGTGACAGCGGGGAAGATAATGAAAAACTGTTTTTT. This gives the protein CASSDSGEDNEKLFF.

The chain has TRBV11-1 and TRBJ2-1, with D maybe TRBD1 (5 bases). The V end lost 3 bases, the J end lost 6 bases, and 12 bases lay between the germline ends. The CDR3 loop spans 14 amino acids. Germline assignment: CDR1 SGHAT and CDR2 FQDESV (reference sequence). CDR3 DNA: TGTGCCAGCAGCTTGGCAGGGTCAGGCAATGAGCAGTTCTTC. This sequence encodes CASSLAGSGNEQFF.

The chain uses TRBV6-6 and TRBJ2-7, with D tentatively TRBD2 (6 bases). V lost 0 bases, J lost 2 bases, and 14 bases lay in between. CDR3 size: 16 residues. The V gene's germline CDR1 is MNHNY and CDR2 SVGAGI (reference sequence). This chain's CDR3 is CASSYSFGGIPYEQYF. CDR3 DNA sequence: TGTGCCAGCAGTTACTCTTTCGGAGGGATCCCCTACGAGCAGTACTTC.

This clone was found a few times. The chain recombines TRBV30 with TRBJ2-5; TRBD2 aligns across 7 bases. Germline V CDR1 and CDR2: GTSNPN, SVGIG (reference sequence). CDR3 length: 13 amino acids. V gave up 2 bases and J gave up 3 bases; unmatched junction bases: 3. DNA for the CDR3: TGTGCCTGGAGTTCGGGGGGAGAAGAGACCCAGTACTTC. Translation: CAWSSGGEETQYF.

The gene calls are TRBV28 and TRBJ2-7; TRBD1 is a possible D gene (6 bases). The CDR3 extends over 15 amino acids. The germline V and J ends were trimmed by 6 bases and 3 bases, with 18 bases remaining between them. Germline CDR1 and CDR2: MDHEN and SYDVKM. CDR3 loop: CASSPVGQTNYEQYF. The CDR3 bases are TGTGCCAGCAGCCCGGTAGGACAGACCAACTACGAGCAGTACTTC. The whole variable domain, remainder taken from reference TRBV28 and TRBJ2-7, is DVKVTQSSRYLVKRTGEKVFLECVQDMDHENMFWYRQDPGLGLRLIYFSYDVKMKEKGDIPEGYSVSREKKERFSLILESASTNQTSMYLCASSPVGQTNYEQYFGPGTRLTVT.

This sequence joins TRBV5-6 and TRBJ2-7; 12 bases map to TRBD1. The ends lost 4 bases at V and 2 bases at J; junction bases unmatched: 4. Germline V gene data show CDR1 as SGHDT and CDR2 as YYEEEE. The CDR3 loop spans 15 amino acids. The CDR3 region is CASSAGTGGPYEQYF. The DNA for the CDR3 is TGTGCCAGCAGCGCGGGGACAGGGGGCCCCTACGAGCAGTACTTC.

J is TRBJ1-2 and V is TRBV6-5; D ambiguous. The germline V gene has CDR1 MNHEY and CDR2 SVGAGI. The germline V and J ends were trimmed by 0 bases and 10 bases, with 9 bases remaining between them. The CDR3 totals 12 residues. In DNA, the CDR3 is TGTGCCAGCAGTTACTCTGTGGGCCACTACACCTTC. It codes for CASSYSVGHYTF.

The chain has TRBV30 and TRBJ1-1, with D possibly being TRBD1 (6 bases). CDR1 and CDR2 from the germline V gene are GTSNPN and SVGIG (reference sequence). The CDR3 runs to 12 residues. V gave up 1 base and J gave up 7 bases, with 10 bases separating them. As DNA, the CDR3 is TGTGCCTGGAGTGCGGACAGCAATGAAGCTTTCTTT. Translating gives CAWSADSNEAFF.

V is TRBV19 and J is TRBJ1-2, with 9 bases identical to TRBD1. V was clipped by 4 bases and J by 4 bases; unmatched bases: 4. The length of the CDR3 is 14 residues. Looked up from germline, CDR1 is LNHDA and CDR2 is SQIVND (reference sequence). CDR3 amino acids: CASSTQQGAYGYTF. The CDR3 coding sequence is TGTGCCAGTAGTACCCAACAGGGGGCCTATGGCTACACCTTC.

This clone was seen a few times. The chain combines TRBV4-1 with TRBJ2-3; D tentatively reads TRBD1 or TRBD2 (5 bases each). The CDR3 runs 17 residues. Germline V CDR1 and CDR2: MGHRA, YSYEKL. V shed 0 bases and J shed 0 bases, with 13 bases lying between them. This CDR3 is CASSQERGTPSTDTQYF. For the CDR3, the DNA is TGCGCCAGCAGCCAAGAGAGGGGAACTCCTAGCACAGATACGCAGTATTTT.

This clone was detected only once. V is TRBV7-2 and J is TRBJ2-2; no clear D gene. The CDR3 consists of 15 residues. Per germline, CDR1 SGHTA and CDR2 FQGNSA. The germline V and J ends were trimmed by 1 base and 0 bases, with 6 bases remaining between them. The CDR3 nucleotides are TGTGCCAGCAGCTTAGACAGAGCGAACACCGGGGAGCTGTTTTTT. This translates into CASSLDRANTGELFF.

This clone has only one observation. The rearrangement joins TRBV30 to TRBJ2-3; perhaps TRBD1 as D (5 bases). V was shortened by 2 bases and J by 4 bases, with 10 bases between the two germline ends. CDR1 and CDR2 from the germline V gene are GTSNPN and SVGIG (reference sequence). The CDR3 length is 13 residues. The CDR3 coding sequence is TGTGCCTGGAGTCGGGCAGGGTCAGATACGCAGTATTTT. Its protein product is CAWSRAGSDTQYF.

This clone was seen once. The rearrangement joins TRBV7-2 to TRBJ2-7, with D possibly TRBD2 on 6 matching bases. The CDR3 totals 14 residues. Germline CDR1 SGHTA, CDR2 FQGNSA. V lost 0 bases and J 6 bases, leaving 12 bases between the germline ends. CDR3 sequence: CASSLAGGFGEQYF. In DNA, the CDR3 is TGTGCCAGCAGCTTAGCGGGGGGTTTTGGCGAGCAGTACTTC.

This chain joins TRBV7-9 and TRBJ1-2; D gene unclear. Trimming shortened V by 3 bases and J by 7 bases, and 6 bases separated the two germline ends. The germline CDR1 and CDR2 sequences are SEHNR and FQNEAQ (reference sequence). The CDR3 has 11 residues. CDR3 bases: TGTGCCAGCAGCTTCGGGGTTGGCTACACCTTC. The encoded protein is CASSFGVGYTF.

The chain uses TRBV7-6 and TRBJ1-3, with a possible D match to TRBD1 (6 bases). The length of the CDR3 is 14 residues. Germline assignment: CDR1 SGHVS and CDR2 FNYEAQ. Trimming removed 3 bases from V and 3 bases from J, with 9 bases in between. The CDR3 here is CASSFGQHGNTIYF. CDR3 DNA sequence: TGTGCCAGCAGCTTTGGACAGCATGGAAACACCATATATTTT.

This chain connects TRBV6-1 to TRBJ1-1; tentatively, D is TRBD1 (6 bases). Germline V CDR1 and CDR2: MNHNS, SASEGT. The CDR3 extends over 12 amino acids. The V end lost 4 bases, the J end lost 9 bases, and 12 bases lay between the germline ends. This CDR3 is CASSGVRGKAFF. The CDR3 DNA reads TGTGCCAGCAGTGGCGTCAGGGGCAAAGCTTTCTTT.

The rearrangement links TRBV29-1 to TRBJ2-6; D gene uncertain. Germline lookup yields CDR1 SQVTM and CDR2 ANQGSEA. This CDR3 is 14 amino acids long. V was shortened by 4 bases and J by 0 bases, with 7 bases between the two germline ends. Here the CDR3 reads CSVGVSSGANVLTF. In nucleotides, the CDR3 is TGCAGCGTTGGTGTCAGCTCTGGGGCCAACGTCCTGACTTTC.

The chain couples TRBV9 to TRBJ2-3; no reliable D call. The CDR3 totals 13 residues. Germline V gene lookup returns CDR1 SGDLS and CDR2 YYNGEE. V was cut by 0 bases and J by 10 bases, with 12 bases left in between. The CDR3 is CASSVETSRSQYF. The CDR3 DNA reads TGTGCCAGCAGCGTAGAGACTTCAAGATCGCAGTATTTT.

The rearrangement links TRBV27 to TRBJ1-1; 7 bases fit TRBD1. The germline CDR1 and CDR2 sequences are MNHEY and SMNVEV (reference sequence). V shed 3 bases, J shed 14 bases, and the junction held 12 bases outside the gene matches. CDR3 length equals 13 residues. DNA of the CDR3: TGTGCCAGCAGTTTTCAGGGGGGCATATTTACGTTCTTT. It codes for CASSFQGGIFTFF.

This clone was seen only a few times. The chain has TRBV7-9 and TRBJ2-6; 7 nucleotides line up with TRBD2. Germline loops: CDR1 SEHNR, CDR2 FQNEAQ (reference sequence). The CDR3 spans 19 residues. V dropped 3 bases and J dropped 0; count of bases not matched to a gene: 11. CDR3 protein: CASSLGRVGALSGANVLTF. Written as DNA, the CDR3 is TGTGCCAGCAGCTTGGGGAGGGTAGGGGCCCTCTCTGGGGCCAACGTCCTGACTTTC. Full variable domain (remainder filled in from reference TRBV7-9 and TRBJ2-6): DTGVSQNPRHKITKRGQNVTFRCDPISEHNRLYWYRQTLGQGPEFLTYFQNEAQLEKSRLLSDRFSAERPKGSFSTLEIQRTEQGDSAMYLCASSLGRVGALSGANVLTFGAGSRLTVL.

This chain links TRBV19 with TRBJ1-1; D is unresolved. CDR1 is LNHDA and CDR2 is SQIVND in the germline V gene (reference sequence). Trimming stripped 3 bases from V and 0 bases from J, with 5 bases between. This CDR3 has 13 amino acids. The CDR3: CASSIQLNTEAFF. CDR3 DNA sequence: TGTGCCAGTAGTATTCAGTTGAACACTGAAGCTTTCTTT.

The chain uses TRBV2 and TRBJ1-1; D is possibly TRBD1 (6 bases). Germline assignment: CDR1 SNHLY and CDR2 FYNNEI. The CDR3 length is 15 residues. Trimming removed 2 bases from V and 1 base from J, with 11 bases in between. In DNA, the CDR3 is TGTGCCAGCAGTGAATTAGTAGGGGGGAACACTGAAGCTTTCTTT. This sequence encodes CASSELVGGNTEAFF.

The chain links TRBV11-3 to TRBJ2-3, with D perhaps matching TRBD1 (6 bases). The V gene lost 2 bases and the J gene lost 6 bases, with 18 bases spanning the gap. CDR1 and CDR2 from the germline V gene are SGHNT and YENEEA. The CDR3 spans 16 residues. This CDR3 is CASSLNHRALGDTQYF. The CDR3 DNA is TGTGCCAGCAGCTTAAATCACAGGGCCCTCGGGGATACGCAGTATTTT.

This clone was counted only a few times. In DNA, the CDR3 is TGTGCCAGCAAGTACAGCAGGGGAGATACGCAGTATTTT. Translated, it gives CASKYSRGDTQYF. The J gene is TRBJ2-3, the V gene TRBV6-5, with a tentative D call TRBD1 (6 bases). Germline V CDR1 and CDR2: MNHEY, SVGAGI. This CDR3 comprises 13 residues. The ends were cut back, 7 bases at V and 5 bases at J, with 13 bases in the middle.